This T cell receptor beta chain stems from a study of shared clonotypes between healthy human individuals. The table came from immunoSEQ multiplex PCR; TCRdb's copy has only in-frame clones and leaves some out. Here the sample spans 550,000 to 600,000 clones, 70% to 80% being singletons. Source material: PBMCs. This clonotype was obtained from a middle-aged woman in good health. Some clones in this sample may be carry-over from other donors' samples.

The CDR3 here is CASSLGGLGNEQYF. CDR3 nucleotide sequence: TGTGCCAGCAGCTTAGGGGGCCTGGGGAACGAGCAGTACTTC. The gene calls are TRBV7-9 and TRBJ2-7; perhaps TRBD1 as D (5 bases). The V end was cut by 1 base, the J end by 5 bases, with 12 bases between. Germline V gives CDR1 SEHNR, CDR2 FQNEAQ (reference sequence). The CDR3 spans 14 residues. The entire variable domain, with the rest obtained from reference TRBV7-9 and TRBJ2-7, is as follows: DTGVSQNPRHKITKRGQNVTFRCDPISEHNRLYWYRQTLGQGPEFLTYFQNEAQLEKSRLLSDRFSAERPKGSFSTLEIQRTEQGDSAMYLCASSLGGLGNEQYFGPGTRLTVT.